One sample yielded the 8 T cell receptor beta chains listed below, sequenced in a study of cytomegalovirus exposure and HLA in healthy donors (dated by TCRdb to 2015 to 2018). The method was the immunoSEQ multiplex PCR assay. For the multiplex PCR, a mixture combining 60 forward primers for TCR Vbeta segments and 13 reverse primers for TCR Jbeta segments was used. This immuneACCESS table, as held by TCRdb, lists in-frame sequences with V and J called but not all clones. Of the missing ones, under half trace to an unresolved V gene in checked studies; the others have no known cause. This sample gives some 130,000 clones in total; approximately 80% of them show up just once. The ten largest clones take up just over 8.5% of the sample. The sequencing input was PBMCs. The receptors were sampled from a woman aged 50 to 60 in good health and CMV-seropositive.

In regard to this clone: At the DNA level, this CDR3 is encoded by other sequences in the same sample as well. DNA of the CDR3: TGTGCCAGCAGCTTAACCAGAGGCCAAGAGACCCAGTACTTC. Encoded protein: CASSLTRGQETQYF. V and J are TRBV7-3 and TRBJ2-5; D is undetermined. Trimming took 0 bases from V and 1 from J, leaving 6 bases between them. The germline V gene encodes CDR1 SGHTA and CDR2 FQGTGA. The CDR3 consists of 14 residues.

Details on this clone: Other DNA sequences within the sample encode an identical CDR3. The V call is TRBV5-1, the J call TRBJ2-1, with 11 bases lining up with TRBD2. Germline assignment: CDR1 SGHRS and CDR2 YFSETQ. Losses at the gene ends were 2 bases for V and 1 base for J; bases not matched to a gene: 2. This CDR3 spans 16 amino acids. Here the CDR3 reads CASSFLAGGSYNEQFF. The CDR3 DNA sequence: TGCGCCAGCAGCTTTTTAGCGGGGGGGTCCTACAATGAGCAGTTCTTC.

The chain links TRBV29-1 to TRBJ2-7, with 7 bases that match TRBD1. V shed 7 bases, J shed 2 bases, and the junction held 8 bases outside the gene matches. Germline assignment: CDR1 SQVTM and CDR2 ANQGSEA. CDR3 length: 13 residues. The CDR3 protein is CSALGTDTYEQYF. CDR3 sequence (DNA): TGCAGCGCCCTAGGGACAGACACCTACGAGCAGTACTTC.

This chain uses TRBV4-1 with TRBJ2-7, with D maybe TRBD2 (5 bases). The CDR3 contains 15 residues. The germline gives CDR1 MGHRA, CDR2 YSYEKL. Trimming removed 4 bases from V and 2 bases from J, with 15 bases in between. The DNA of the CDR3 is TGCGCCAGCAGCCCAGATAGGGCCGGGACCTACGAGCAGTACTTC. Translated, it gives CASSPDRAGTYEQYF.

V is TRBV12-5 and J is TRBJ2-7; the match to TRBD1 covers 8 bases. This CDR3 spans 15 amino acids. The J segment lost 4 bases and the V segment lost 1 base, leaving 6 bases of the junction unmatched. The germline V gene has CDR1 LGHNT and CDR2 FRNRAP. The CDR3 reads CASGLGWQGAYEQYF. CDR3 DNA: TGTGCTAGTGGTTTGGGTTGGCAGGGGGCGTACGAGCAGTACTTC.

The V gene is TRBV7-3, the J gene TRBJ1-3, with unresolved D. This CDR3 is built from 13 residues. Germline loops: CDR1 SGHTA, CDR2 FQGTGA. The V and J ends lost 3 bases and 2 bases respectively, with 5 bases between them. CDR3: CASSFGAGNTIYF. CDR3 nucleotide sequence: TGTGCCAGCAGCTTCGGGGCTGGAAACACCATATATTTT. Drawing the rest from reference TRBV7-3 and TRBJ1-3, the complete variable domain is GAGVSQTPSNKVTEKGKYVELRCDPISGHTALYWYRQSLGQGPEFLIYFQGTGAADDSGLPNDRFFAVRPEGSVSTLKIQRTERGDSAVYLCASSFGAGNTIYFGEGSWLTVV.

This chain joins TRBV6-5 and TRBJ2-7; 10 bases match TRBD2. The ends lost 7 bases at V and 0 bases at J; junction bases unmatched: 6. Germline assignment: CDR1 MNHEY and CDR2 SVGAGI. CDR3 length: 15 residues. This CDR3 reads CASTASSGGSYEQYF. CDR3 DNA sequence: TGTGCCAGCACCGCCTCTAGCGGGGGCTCCTACGAGCAGTACTTC.

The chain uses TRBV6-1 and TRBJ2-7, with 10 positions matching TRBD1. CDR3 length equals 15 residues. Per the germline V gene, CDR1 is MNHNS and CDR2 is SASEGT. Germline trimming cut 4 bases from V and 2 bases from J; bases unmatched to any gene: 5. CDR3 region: CASSVGTGETYEQYF. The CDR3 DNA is TGTGCCAGCAGTGTCGGGACAGGGGAAACCTACGAGCAGTACTTC.